This TCR beta chain was obtained from a study of cytomegalovirus exposure and HLA in healthy donors. Broader study findings: Earlier analysis found most TCR beta V segments productive about 87% or about 30% of the time. An apparent linkage of common viral pathogens to several of the most significant clusters emerged in a later analysis. From TCR beta sequences, most subjects' HLA-A and HLA-B alleles were reportedly predicted accurately. Owing to their indistinguishability, certain V segments, notably TRBV6-2 and TRBV6-3, were excluded.

J gave up 4 bases and V 6 bases, and 9 bases lay outside the gene matches. This CDR3 spans 15 amino acids. Germline CDR1 MDHEN, CDR2 SYDVKM. Amplification used 60 Vbeta primers and 13 Jbeta primers. Data came from immunoSEQ multiplex PCR; TCRdb stores just in-frame clones and leaves some out. The sample lists about 130,000 clones, around 78% seen once, with approximately 1.7% in the top ten. This clone was observed a handful of times. The antigen remains unidentified. The chain employs TRBV28 and TRBJ2-3; 8 nucleotides line up with TRBD2. Input material: PBMCs. The clonotype was recovered from a woman in her thirties or forties in good health and CMV-seronegative. The CDR3 is CASSPLAAGADTQYF. CDR3 nucleotides: TGTGCCAGCAGCCCACTAGCGGCAGGGGCAGATACGCAGTATTTT.